The clone carrying this T cell receptor (beta chain) appeared many times. Its antigen is undetermined. The sample originates from a study of neurological immune-mediated disorders. Study-level findings and limits: HTLV-1-associated myelopathy had the most TCR clonal expansion, while multiple sclerosis had the least, a level that fell below healthy controls.

Template-switch 5'RACE cDNA synthesis added a 10-nucleotide unique molecular identifier. In every sequencing run, more than 180 million TCR-beta sequences were generated from 15-18 subjects. One entry per CDR3 protein, called by TCRdb with MiXCR from the 5' RACE reads. The sample has about 90,000 distinct CDR3 sequences; about 12% are singletons. Regarding time point: longitudinal time-point 2. The unsorted libraries originated from 2 million PBMCs that had been stored at -80 C. The CDR3 spans 14 residues. Per germline, CDR1 DFQATT and CDR2 SNEGSKA (reference sequence). V shed 0 bases and J shed 2 bases, with 8 bases lying between them.

This sequence originates from a female donor with HTLV-1-associated myelopathy (HAM/TSP). The sample was PBMCs. The J gene is TRBJ1-5, the V gene TRBV20-1, with D perhaps TRBD1 (5 bases). CDR3 loop: CSARDGGGNQPQHF. CDR3 sequence (DNA): TGCAGTGCTAGAGATGGGGGAGGCAATCAGCCCCAGCATTTT.